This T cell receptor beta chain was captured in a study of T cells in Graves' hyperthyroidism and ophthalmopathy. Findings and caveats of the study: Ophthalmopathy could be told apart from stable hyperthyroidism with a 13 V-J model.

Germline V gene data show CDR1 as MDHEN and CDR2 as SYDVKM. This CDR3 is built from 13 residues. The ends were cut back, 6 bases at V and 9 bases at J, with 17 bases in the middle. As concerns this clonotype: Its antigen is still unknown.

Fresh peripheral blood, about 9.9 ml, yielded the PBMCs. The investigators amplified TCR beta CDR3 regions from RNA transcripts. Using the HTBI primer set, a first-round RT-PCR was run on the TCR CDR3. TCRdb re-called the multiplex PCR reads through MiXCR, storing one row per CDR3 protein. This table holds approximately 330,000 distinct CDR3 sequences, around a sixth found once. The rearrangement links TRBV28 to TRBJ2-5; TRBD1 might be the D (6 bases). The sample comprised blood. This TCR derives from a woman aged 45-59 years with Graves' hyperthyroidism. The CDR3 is CASRLGASGAQYF. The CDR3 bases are TGTGCCAGCAGGTTGGGGGCTTCTGGGGCCCAGTACTTC.